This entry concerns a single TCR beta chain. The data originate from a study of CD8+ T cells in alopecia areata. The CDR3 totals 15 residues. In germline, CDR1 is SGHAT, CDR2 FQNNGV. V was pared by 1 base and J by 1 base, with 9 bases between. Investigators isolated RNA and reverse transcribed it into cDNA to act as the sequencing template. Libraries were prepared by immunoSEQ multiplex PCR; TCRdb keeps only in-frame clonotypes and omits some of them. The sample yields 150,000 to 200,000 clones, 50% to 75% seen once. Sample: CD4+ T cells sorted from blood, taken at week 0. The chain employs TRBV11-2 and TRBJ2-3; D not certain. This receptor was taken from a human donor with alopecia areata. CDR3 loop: CASSLVAPGTDTQYF. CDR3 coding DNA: TGTGCCAGCAGCTTAGTGGCCCCGGGCACAGATACGCAGTATTTT. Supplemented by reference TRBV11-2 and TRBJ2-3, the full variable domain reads EAGVAQSPRYKIIEKRQSVAFWCNPISGHATLYWYQQILGQGPKLLIQFQNNGVVDDSQLPKDRFSAERLKGVDSTLKIQPAKLEDSAVYLCASSLVAPGTDTQYFGPGTRLTVL.